A selection of T cell receptor beta chains follows, all from one sample in a study of T cell repertoires in cytomegalovirus infection. MiXCR, run by TCRdb on the reads, gives a single entry per CDR3 protein. The data contain around 570,000 distinct CDR3 sequences, around 40% of them singletons. These receptors have no known antigen. The sample was cultured PBMCs, taken from culture after CMV antigen stimulation. These receptors originate from a human donor in good health (CMV status not recorded). Some clones in this sample may be carry-over from other donors' samples. CDR3s include the opening cysteine and the closing phenylalanine or tryptophan. The D gene is left open where the match is weak. Rows give clone size only sometimes, using once, few, many, or a class for an expanded clone.

v_call	clone_size	d_call	j_call	cdr3_aa	cdr3_nt
TRBV28	-	TRBD1	TRBJ1-4	CASSFQTGFYEKLFF	TGTGCCAGCAGTTTCCAGACAGGGTTTTATGAAAAACTGTTTTTT
TRBV18	-	TRBD1	TRBJ1-1	CASSSESGTAEAFF	TGTGCCAGCTCATCCGAATCCGGGACAGCAGAAGCTTTCTTT
TRBV10-3	-	-	TRBJ2-7	CAISHERGGYEQYF	TGTGCCATCAGCCACGAGAGGGGGGGGTACGAGCAGTACTTC
TRBV7-8	few	-	TRBJ2-3	CASSYSPGEPDTDTQYF	TGTGCCAGCAGCTATTCACCTGGGGAGCCAGACACAGATACGCAGTATTTT
TRBV29-1	-	TRBD2	TRBJ2-1	CSVRHRLAGGWEQFF	TGCAGCGTTCGGCATCGACTAGCGGGAGGGTGGGAGCAGTTCTTC
TRBV7-2	few	-	TRBJ1-4	CASTPDPTGKLFF	TGTGCCAGCACCCCAGATCCTACTGGGAAACTGTTTTTT
TRBV12-3/TRBV12-4	-	-	TRBJ2-7	CASSPRGTESSYEQYF	TGTGCCAGCAGTCCGCGGGGGACAGAGAGCTCCTACGAGCAGTACTTC
TRBV7-2	few	-	TRBJ1-5	CASSSDNQPQHF	TGTGCCAGCAGCTCAGACAATCAGCCCCAGCATTTT
TRBV11-2	-	-	TRBJ1-1	CASRRTLAATEAFF	TGTGCCAGCAGGAGGACTTTGGCGGCCACTGAAGCTTTCTTT
TRBV6-2/TRBV6-3	few	-	TRBJ2-3	CASTTFPTDTQYF	TGTGCCAGCACGACTTTCCCGACAGATACGCAGTATTTT
TRBV7-2	-	-	TRBJ2-2	CASSLAGPLGELFF	TGTGCCAGCAGCTTAGCCGGCCCTTTAGGGGAGCTGTTTTTT
TRBV6-6	once	-	TRBJ2-2	CASSGTVDTGELFF	TGTGCCAGCAGTGGGACGGTGGACACCGGGGAGCTGTTTTTT
TRBV11-2	few	-	TRBJ1-1	CASSLGAGGDTEAFF	TGTGCCAGCAGCTTAGGGGCAGGAGGGGACACTGAAGCTTTCTTT
TRBV4-3	-	TRBD2	TRBJ2-5	CASSHYRSGGTQETQYF	TGCGCCAGCAGCCATTACCGAAGCGGGGGGACCCAAGAGACCCAGTACTTC
TRBV20-1	-	TRBD1	TRBJ1-5	CSALQGADQPQHF	TGCAGTGCTTTGCAGGGGGCGGATCAGCCCCAGCATTTT